The 13 T cell receptor beta chains below all came from one sample that was sequenced in a study of blood T cell repertoires in COVID-19. Profiled with immunoSEQ multiplex PCR; TCRdb holds only in-frame clones, not every one. The data hold about 100,000 clones, with more than 75% observed a single time. Sequenced sample: peripheral blood. Every receptor here comes from a man aged 30-40 years in a cohort sampled during active COVID-19.

Written as DNA, the CDR3 is TGTGCCAGCTCATCCATTATAGCGGGGTTAGGCACAGATACGCAGTATTTT. It translates to CASSSIIAGLGTDTQYF. The J gene is TRBJ2-3, the V gene TRBV18; 8 positions agree with TRBD2. The CDR3 length is 17 residues. In germline, CDR1 is KGHSH, CDR2 LQKENI. V shed 5 bases and J 1 base; nucleotides not matched to a gene: 11.

This chain joins TRBV3-1 (or the pseudogene TRBV3-2) and TRBJ1-1; perhaps TRBD1 as D (5 bases). CDR1 and CDR2 (germline): LGHDT, YNNKEL (reference sequence). Deletions cut 4 bases from V and 0 bases from J, with 9 bases between. CDR3 length: 14 amino acids. For the CDR3, the DNA is TGTGCCAGCAGCCGACAGAATATGAACACTGAAGCTTTCTTT. Translation: CASSRQNMNTEAFF.

CDR3 sequence reads: CASSIYWDRANYGYTF. DNA for the CDR3: TGTGCCAGTAGTATATACTGGGACAGAGCTAACTATGGCTACACCTTC. The chain carries TRBV19 and TRBJ1-2, with 7 positions matching TRBD1. The CDR3 has 16 amino acids. The V gene's germline CDR1 is LNHDA and CDR2 SQIVND (reference sequence). V lost 2 bases to trimming and J lost 0 bases; unmatched junction nucleotides: 6.

The rearrangement joins TRBV5-4 to TRBJ1-2; 9 positions agree with TRBD1. The CDR3 contains 17 residues. CDR1 and CDR2 (germline): SGHNT, YYREEE (reference sequence). Losses at the gene ends were 0 bases for V and 8 bases for J; bases not matched to a gene: 14. The CDR3 loop reads CASSLASDRGGPGGYTF. In nucleotides, the CDR3 is TGTGCCAGCAGCTTGGCCTCGGACAGGGGAGGGCCTGGCGGCTACACCTTC.

This chain links TRBV1 with TRBJ2-7; the table gives TRBD2 as D, unverified against the DNA. TRBV1 is an annotated pseudogene. This CDR3 is 17 amino acids long. CDR3 region: CTSSQDHPSGDPYEQYF. The CDR3 bases are TGCACCAGCAGCCAAGATCACCCTAGCGGGGACCCCTACGAGCAGTACTTC.

This chain joins TRBV5-6 and TRBJ1-1, with TRBD1 matching 8 bases. Losses at the gene ends were 4 bases for V and 7 bases for J; bases not matched to a gene: 6. The CDR3 consists of 13 residues. Germline V gene lookup returns CDR1 SGHDT and CDR2 YYEEEE. CDR3 protein: CASSRGQGSEAFF. DNA of the CDR3: TGTGCCAGCAGCCGTGGACAGGGAAGTGAAGCTTTCTTT.

V is TRBV7-9 and J is TRBJ2-4; possible D gene TRBD2, 5 bases. Deletions cut 7 bases from V and 6 bases from J, with 10 bases between. Germline CDR1 reads SEHNR; CDR2 reads FQNEAQ (reference sequence). The CDR3 totals 12 residues. DNA for the CDR3: TGTGCCAGCAAAGCGGACGGAAACATTCAGTACTTC. Translation: CASKADGNIQYF. Full variable domain (remainder filled in from reference TRBV7-9 and TRBJ2-4): DTGVSQNPRHKITKRGQNVTFRCDPISEHNRLYWYRQTLGQGPEFLTYFQNEAQLEKSRLLSDRFSAERPKGSFSTLEIQRTEQGDSAMYLCASKADGNIQYFGAGTRLSVL.

This chain's CDR3 is CASSPWTAKNEKLFF. CDR3 sequence (DNA): TGTGCCAGCTCTCCCTGGACAGCTAAGAATGAAAAACTGTTTTTT. The chain couples TRBV18 to TRBJ1-4; D possibly corresponds to TRBD1 (6 bases). The germline gives CDR1 KGHSH, CDR2 LQKENI. The CDR3 runs 15 residues. Trimming left V 6 bases short and J 5 bases short, with 16 bases between.

The CDR3 DNA is TGTGCCTCCAGCACCCTCCGGACAACAGATACGCAGTATTTT. This translates into CASSTLRTTDTQYF. The chain has TRBV6-5 and TRBJ2-3; possible D gene TRBD1, 5 bases. With 11 bases removed from V and 3 bases from J, the gap between germline ends came to 18 bases. Germline loops: CDR1 MNHEY, CDR2 SVGAGI. CDR3 length equals 14 residues.

The V gene is TRBV7-9, the J gene TRBJ1-3; possible D gene TRBD1, 6 bases. The germline V gene encodes CDR1 SEHNR and CDR2 FQNEAQ (reference sequence). This CDR3 contains 15 residues. Trimming cost V 5 bases and J 0 bases, with 11 bases left between them. CDR3 DNA: TGTGCCAGCAGCAGACAGGTCCACTCTGGAAACACCATATATTTT. Protein product: CASSRQVHSGNTIYF.

V and J are TRBV5-1 and TRBJ2-3; perhaps TRBD2 as D (5 bases). The CDR3 runs 15 residues. Trimming shortened V by 2 bases and J by 6 bases, and 16 bases separated the two germline ends. Per the germline V gene, CDR1 is SGHRS and CDR2 is YFSETQ. The CDR3 nucleotides are TGCGCCAGCAGCTTCGGAGCTGGTCGGGGTGATACGCAGTATTTT. This codes for CASSFGAGRGDTQYF. The full variable domain, rest sourced from reference TRBV5-1 and TRBJ2-3, is KAGVTQTPRYLIKTRGQQVTLSCSPISGHRSVSWYQQTPGQGLQFLFEYFSETQRNKGNFPGRFSGRQFSNSRSEMNVSTLELGDSALYLCASSFGAGRGDTQYFGPGTRLTVL.

This clone was seen once. The chain uses TRBV5-1 and TRBJ2-3; D is uncertain. The V end lost 0 bases, the J end lost 0 bases, and 11 bases lay between the germline ends. The CDR3 is 16 residues long. Germline CDR1 SGHRS, CDR2 YFSETQ. CDR3: CASSLAGEPSTDTQYF. The CDR3 coding sequence is TGCGCCAGCAGCTTGGCAGGTGAACCTAGCACAGATACGCAGTATTTT.

The CDR3 is CASSEDTSSGNTIYF. As DNA, the CDR3 is TGTGCCAGCAGTGAAGACACCAGCTCTGGAAACACCATATATTTT. This sequence joins TRBV6-1 and TRBJ1-3; D is uncertain. Germline lookup yields CDR1 MNHNS and CDR2 SASEGT. V shed 1 base and J shed 0 bases, with 7 bases lying between them. This CDR3 contains 15 residues.